Here is one T cell receptor beta chain with its context. The antigen is undetermined. This sample was taken from a study of PD-1 blockade in classical Hodgkin lymphoma. Across the study: The study gave patients nivolumab 3 mg/kg intravenously every 2 weeks. General study findings and limits: Complete responders matched newly diagnosed patients in baseline diversity. Newly diagnosed patients were said to have less baseline TCR diversity than healthy donors did. Factors driving the repertoire differences, possibly disease activity or prior therapy, remain undefined.

Time point indicated: cycle 4 day 1 (C4D1), after about 6 weeks of nivolumab. Every single patient, without exception, relapsed after autologous stem cell transplantation, and brentuximab vedotin exposure varied. Sequencing used immunoSEQ multiplex PCR; TCRdb keeps in-frame clones, though not all of them. The data contain 6,500 to 9,500 clones, 80% to 85% of them seen just once; the ten biggest clones take up 25% to 35%. After removal of 5 bases from V and 6 bases from J, the junction contained 10 bases not matched to a gene. Germline values: CDR1 SGHTA, CDR2 FQGNSA. The CDR3 extends over 15 amino acids.

The source material was peripheral blood mononuclear cells (PBMCs), sampled before the fourth cycle of nivolumab. This chain uses TRBV7-2 with TRBJ2-1; 7 bases fit TRBD2. This clonotype originated in a human donor with classical Hodgkin lymphoma. The CDR3 coding sequence is TGTGCCAGCAGCGTCCGAGGACTAGGGTCCAATGAGCAGTTCTTC. Amino acid sequence: CASSVRGLGSNEQFF.